The rows below give T cell receptor beta chains drawn from one sample of a study of T cells after somatic rescue of genetic block. Only in-frame clones appear in the TCRdb table, and some are missing; sequencing was by immunoSEQ multiplex PCR. The sample includes over 14,000 clones, just over 70% seen only once; the top ten take 12% to 15%. Sequencing was performed on peripheral blood mononuclear cells (PBMCs). These receptors all stem from a boy aged 5-17 years. Both conserved end residues are part of each CDR3. D genes are given only for firm matches. A row's size may be missing; if present it is once, few, many or a size class.

v_call	cdr3_length	j_call	d_call	clone_size	cdr3_nt	cdr3_aa
TRBV18	16	TRBJ2-1	NA	NA	TGTGCCAGCTCACCACGGTCAGCCCTCTCCTACAATGAGCAGTTCTTC	CASSPRSALSYNEQFF
TRBV28	16	TRBJ1-5	TRBD1	NA	TGTGCCAGCAGTTCCCCTGGGGGACAGGGCAATCAGCCCCAGCATTTT	CASSSPGGQGNQPQHF
TRBV7-9	14	TRBJ2-7	NA	NA	TGTGCCAGCAGCCAGCCTAGCGCGGTCTACGAGCAGTACTTC	CASSQPSAVYEQYF
TRBV5-1	16	TRBJ2-2	TRBD1	NA	TGCGCCAGCAGCCTCACGGGACAGGGGTTGACCGGGGAGCTGTTTTTT	CASSLTGQGLTGELFF
TRBV7-9	16	TRBJ1-2	TRBD1	NA	TGTGCCAGCAGCCAGGGACAGGGACCTATAAGATATGGCTACACCTTC	CASSQGQGPIRYGYTF
TRBV11-2	13	TRBJ2-3	NA	NA	TGTGCCAGCAGCCACACCTTCACAGATACGCAGTATTTT	CASSHTFTDTQYF
TRBV10-1	16	TRBJ1-6	NA	few	TGCGCCAGCAGTGGACAGGACTTGCACATGTATTCACCCCTCCACTTT	CASSGQDLHMYSPLHF
TRBV5-4	16	TRBJ1-3	NA	NA	TGTGCCAGCAGCTTGGCCGGGGCAGGGTTTGGAAACACCATATATTTT	CASSLAGAGFGNTIYF
TRBV19	14	TRBJ2-3	NA	NA	TGTGCCACTAGGAGGGGGGGGCGCACAGATACGCAGTATTTT	CATRRGGRTDTQYF
TRBV27	16	TRBJ1-1	NA	NA	TGTGCCAGCAGTGCCCGGACAGTAATTATGAACACTGAAGCTTTCTTT	CASSARTVIMNTEAFF
TRBV7-8	16	TRBJ2-2	NA	NA	TGTGCCAGCAGCTTAGGGGTCTTAAGTTCCCCCGGGGAGCTGTTTTTT	CASSLGVLSSPGELFF
TRBV7-9	17	TRBJ2-3	TRBD2	NA	TGTGCCAGCAGCTTAACAGTCACTAGCGGGAATGTGGATACGCAGTATTTT	CASSLTVTSGNVDTQYF
TRBV28	16	TRBJ1-6	NA	NA	TGTGCCAGCAGTCCCCCGGGACCGGGAGATAATTCACCCCTCCACTTT	CASSPPGPGDNSPLHF
TRBV2	12	TRBJ1-1	TRBD1	few	TGTGCCATGGGACAGGGGCTCTACGAAGCTTTCTTT	CAMGQGLYEAFF
TRBV7-9	17	TRBJ1-5	TRBD1	NA	TGTGCCAGCAGCTTAGTCGGTTTGGGACAGCTGAATCAGCCCCAGCATTTT	CASSLVGLGQLNQPQHF
TRBV28	12	TRBJ2-7	NA	few	TGTGCCAGCAGTTTAGATCCGGGTGGAAGTGACTTC	CASSLDPGGSDF
TRBV6-5	14	TRBJ1-4	NA	few	TGTGCCAGCAAGGGACGGCAGGTGGGAGAAAAACTGTTTTTT	CASKGRQVGEKLFF
TRBV6-9	15	TRBJ1-5	NA	NA	TGTGCCAGCAGTGTGACTTCGGACAGCAATCAGCCCCAGCATTTT	CASSVTSDSNQPQHF
TRBV9	15	TRBJ2-5	TRBD2	few	TGTGCCAGCAGCGTAGAACTAGCGGGAGAGGAGACCCAGTACTTC	CASSVELAGEETQYF
TRBV5-5	14	TRBJ1-2	NA	NA	TGTGCCAGCAGCTCCGAGGGCGCCTGGCGGGGCTACACCTTC	CASSSEGAWRGYTF
TRBV5-5	12	TRBJ2-5	NA	NA	TGTGCCAGACTGGGACGTCAAAAGACCCAGTACTTC	CARLGRQKTQYF
TRBV19	13	TRBJ1-2	TRBD1	NA	TGTGCCAGTAGGCCGCGGGACAGGGTTGGCTACACCTTC	CASRPRDRVGYTF
TRBV29-1	13	TRBJ2-7	NA	once	TGCAGCGTTGAATTCGGAACCCCCTACGAGCAGTACTTC	CSVEFGTPYEQYF
TRBV7-3	15	TRBJ2-5	TRBD2	NA	TGTGCCAGCAGCCGTAGCGGGACCCTCCAAGAGACCCAGTACTTC	CASSRSGTLQETQYF
TRBV6-1	15	TRBJ1-2	TRBD1	once	TGTGCCAGCAGTGACCCAGACAGGGGGGCTAGAGGCTACACCTTC	CASSDPDRGARGYTF
TRBV11-2	15	TRBJ2-3	NA	NA	TGTGCCAGCACCCCATGGACTATCAGCACAGATACGCAGTATTTT	CASTPWTISTDTQYF
TRBV5-5	15	TRBJ2-2	NA	NA	TGTGCCAGCAGCTTGGGTAGGGGAGACACCGGGGAGCTGTTTTTT	CASSLGRGDTGELFF
TRBV7-3	15	TRBJ2-7	NA	once	TGTGCCAGCAGCTTAAATGCGGACCTAAATTACGAGCAGTACTTC	CASSLNADLNYEQYF
TRBV10-2	16	TRBJ2-7	NA	NA	TGCGCCAGCAGCGAAACCCGGGACATTTTTTCCTACGAGCAGTACTTC	CASSETRDIFSYEQYF
TRBV2	14	TRBJ1-5	NA	NA	TGTGCCAGCAGTGAGGGGGGGGGCAATCAGCCCCAGCATTTT	CASSEGGGNQPQHF
TRBV19	16	TRBJ1-1	NA	NA	TGTGCCAGTAGTCGAGGCCAGCTCATCCTGAACACTGAAGCTTTCTTT	CASSRGQLILNTEAFF
TRBV7-2	19	TRBJ2-7	TRBD2	once	TGTGCCAGCAGCTCGTGGAAGGGACTAGCGGGAGGGCCATCCTACGAGCAGTACTTC	CASSSWKGLAGGPSYEQYF
TRBV5-3	13	TRBJ1-5	NA	NA	TGTGCCAGAAGGGAGAGGGGCAATCAGCCCCAGCATTTT	CARRERGNQPQHF
TRBV4-2	15	TRBJ2-4	NA	NA	TGTGCCAGCAGCCAAGAGGGGGGCAGCAAAAACATTCAGTACTTC	CASSQEGGSKNIQYF
TRBV6-6	14	TRBJ2-2	NA	NA	TGTGCCAGCACCCAGGGACAGAACACCGGGGAGCTGTTTTTT	CASTQGQNTGELFF
TRBV15	19	TRBJ1-2	NA	NA	TGTGCCACCAGCAGATTGAGATCCGCGGCGCGCCGAACGAACTATGGCTACACCTTC	CATSRLRSAARRTNYGYTF